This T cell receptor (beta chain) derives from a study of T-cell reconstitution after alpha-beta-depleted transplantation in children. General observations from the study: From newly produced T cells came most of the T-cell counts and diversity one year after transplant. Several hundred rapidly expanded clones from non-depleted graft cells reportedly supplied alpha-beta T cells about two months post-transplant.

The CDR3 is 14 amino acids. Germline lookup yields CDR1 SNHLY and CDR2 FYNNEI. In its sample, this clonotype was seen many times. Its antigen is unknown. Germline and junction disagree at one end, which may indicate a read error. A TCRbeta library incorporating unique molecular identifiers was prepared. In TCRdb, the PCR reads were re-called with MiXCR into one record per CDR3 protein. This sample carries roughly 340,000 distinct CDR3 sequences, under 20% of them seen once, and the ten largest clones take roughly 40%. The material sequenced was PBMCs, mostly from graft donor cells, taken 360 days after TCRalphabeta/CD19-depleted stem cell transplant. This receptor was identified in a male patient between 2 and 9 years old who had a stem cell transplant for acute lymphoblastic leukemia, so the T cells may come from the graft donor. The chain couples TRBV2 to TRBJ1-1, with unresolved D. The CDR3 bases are TGTGCCAGCAGCGAAGCGGGGATCGGGACTGAAGCTTTCTTT. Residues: CASSEAGIGTEAFF.